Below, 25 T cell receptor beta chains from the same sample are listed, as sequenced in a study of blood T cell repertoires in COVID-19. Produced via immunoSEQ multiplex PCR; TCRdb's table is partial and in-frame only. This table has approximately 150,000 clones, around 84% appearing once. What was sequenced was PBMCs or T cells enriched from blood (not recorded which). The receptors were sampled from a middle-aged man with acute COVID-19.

The CDR3 bases are TGTGCCAGCAGTTCCACAGGGGACTATGGCTACACCTTC. Translation: CASSSTGDYGYTF. This sequence joins TRBV27 and TRBJ1-2; the match to TRBD1 covers 7 bases. The CDR3 runs to 13 residues. The V gene's germline CDR1 is MNHEY and CDR2 SMNVEV (reference sequence). Trimming cost V 4 bases and J 3 bases; bases outside gene matches: 2.

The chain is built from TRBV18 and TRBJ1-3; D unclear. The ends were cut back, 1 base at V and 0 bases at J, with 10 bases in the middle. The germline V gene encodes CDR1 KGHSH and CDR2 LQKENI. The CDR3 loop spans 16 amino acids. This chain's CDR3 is CASSPLDISSGNTIYF. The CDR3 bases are TGTGCCAGCTCACCACTTGACATTAGCTCTGGAAACACCATATATTTT.

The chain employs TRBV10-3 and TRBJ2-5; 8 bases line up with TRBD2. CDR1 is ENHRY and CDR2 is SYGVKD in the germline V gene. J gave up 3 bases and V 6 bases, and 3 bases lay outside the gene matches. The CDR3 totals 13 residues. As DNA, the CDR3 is TGTGCCATCAGGACTAGCGAGAAAGAGACCCAGTACTTC. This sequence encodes CAIRTSEKETQYF.

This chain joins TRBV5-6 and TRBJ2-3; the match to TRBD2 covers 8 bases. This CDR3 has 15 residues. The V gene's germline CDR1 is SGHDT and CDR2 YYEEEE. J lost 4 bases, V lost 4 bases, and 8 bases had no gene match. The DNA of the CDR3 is TGTGCCAGCAGCCCGACCGGGGGGGCTGCAGATACGCAGTATTTT. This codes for CASSPTGGAADTQYF.

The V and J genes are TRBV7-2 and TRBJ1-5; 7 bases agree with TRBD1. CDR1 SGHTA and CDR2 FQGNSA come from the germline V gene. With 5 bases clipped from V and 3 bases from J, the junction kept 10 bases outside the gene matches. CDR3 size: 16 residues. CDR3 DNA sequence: TGTGCCAGCAGCCCCCAGGGACAGAGCTTCAATCAGCCCCAGCATTTT. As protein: CASSPQGQSFNQPQHF.

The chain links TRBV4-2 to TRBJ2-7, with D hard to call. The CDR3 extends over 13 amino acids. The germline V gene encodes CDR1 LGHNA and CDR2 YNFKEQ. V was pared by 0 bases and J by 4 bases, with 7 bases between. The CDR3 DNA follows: TGTGCCAGCAGCCAAGATCAACAATACGAGCAGTACTTC. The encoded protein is CASSQDQQYEQYF.

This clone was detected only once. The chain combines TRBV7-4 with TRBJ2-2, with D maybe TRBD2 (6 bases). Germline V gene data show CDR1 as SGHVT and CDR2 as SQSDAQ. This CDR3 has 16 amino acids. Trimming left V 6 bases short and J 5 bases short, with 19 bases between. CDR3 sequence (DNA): TGTGCCAGCAGGTATCGGGGTCCCCGGGGGACCGGGGAGCTGTTTTTT. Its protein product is CASRYRGPRGTGELFF.

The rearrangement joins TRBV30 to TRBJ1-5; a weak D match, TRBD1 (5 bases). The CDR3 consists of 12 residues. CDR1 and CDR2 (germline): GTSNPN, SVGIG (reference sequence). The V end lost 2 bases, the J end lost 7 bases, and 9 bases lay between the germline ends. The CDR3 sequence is CAWSTGGQPQHF. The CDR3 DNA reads TGTGCCTGGAGTACTGGGGGGCAGCCCCAGCATTTT.

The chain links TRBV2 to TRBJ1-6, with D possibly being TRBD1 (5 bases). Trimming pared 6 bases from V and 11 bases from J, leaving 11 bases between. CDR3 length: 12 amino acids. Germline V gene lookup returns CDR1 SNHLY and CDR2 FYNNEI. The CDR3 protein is CASSVQGAPLHF. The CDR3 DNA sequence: TGTGCCAGCAGCGTTCAAGGGGCACCCCTCCACTTT. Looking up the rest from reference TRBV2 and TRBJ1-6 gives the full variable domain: EPEVTQTPSHQVTQMGQEVILRCVPISNHLYFYWYRQILGQKVEFLVSFYNNEISEKSEIFDDQFSVERPDGSNFTLKIRSTKLEDSAMYFCASSVQGAPLHFGNGTRLTVT.

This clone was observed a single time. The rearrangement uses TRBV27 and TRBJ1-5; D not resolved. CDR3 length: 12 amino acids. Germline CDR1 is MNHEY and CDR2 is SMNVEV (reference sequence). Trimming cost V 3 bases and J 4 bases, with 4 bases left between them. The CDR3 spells CASSLLNQPQHF. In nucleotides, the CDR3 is TGTGCCAGCAGTTTGTTAAATCAGCCCCAGCATTTT.

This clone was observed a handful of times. The CDR3 sequence is CASTSRGGGQPQHF. The CDR3 region has the DNA TGTGCCAGCACATCAAGAGGAGGAGGCCAGCCCCAGCATTTT. V is TRBV6-4 and J is TRBJ1-5; no clear D. Germline CDR1 is MRHNA and CDR2 is SNTAGT. There are 14 residues in the CDR3. V was trimmed by 7 bases and J by 7 bases, leaving 17 bases between them.

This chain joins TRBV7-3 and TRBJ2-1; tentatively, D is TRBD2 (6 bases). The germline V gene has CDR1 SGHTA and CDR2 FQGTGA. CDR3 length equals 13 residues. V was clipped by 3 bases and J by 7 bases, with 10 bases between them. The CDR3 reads CASSFGTPNEQFF. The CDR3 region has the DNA TGTGCCAGCAGCTTCGGGACTCCGAATGAGCAGTTCTTC.

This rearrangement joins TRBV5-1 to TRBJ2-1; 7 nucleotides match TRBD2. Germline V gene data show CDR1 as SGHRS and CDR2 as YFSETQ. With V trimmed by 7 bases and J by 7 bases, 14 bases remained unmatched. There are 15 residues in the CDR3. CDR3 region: CASSDGGGMKNEQFF. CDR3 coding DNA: TGCGCCAGCTCCGATGGGGGGGGTATGAAGAATGAGCAGTTCTTC.

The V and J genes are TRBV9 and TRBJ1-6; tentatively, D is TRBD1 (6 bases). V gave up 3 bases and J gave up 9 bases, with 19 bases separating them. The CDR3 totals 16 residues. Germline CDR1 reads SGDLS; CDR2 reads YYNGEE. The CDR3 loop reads CASSAKRQALGSPLHF. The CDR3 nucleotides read TGTGCCAGCAGCGCCAAGAGACAGGCCTTGGGTTCACCCCTCCACTTT.

CDR3: CASSITGAAYGYTF. CDR3 in DNA: TGTGCCAGTAGTATAACAGGGGCCGCCTATGGCTACACCTTC. This chain joins TRBV19 and TRBJ1-2; 7 positions agree with TRBD1. The CDR3 has 14 amino acids. V shed 2 bases, J shed 4 bases, and the junction held 4 bases outside the gene matches. CDR1 and CDR2 from the germline V gene are LNHDA and SQIVND (reference sequence).

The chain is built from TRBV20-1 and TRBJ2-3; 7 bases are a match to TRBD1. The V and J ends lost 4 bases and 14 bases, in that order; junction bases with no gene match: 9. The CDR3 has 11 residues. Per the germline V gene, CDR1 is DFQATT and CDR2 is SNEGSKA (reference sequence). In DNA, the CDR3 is TGCAGTGCTATTGAGGGGGCATCGGGGTATTTT. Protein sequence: CSAIEGASGYF.

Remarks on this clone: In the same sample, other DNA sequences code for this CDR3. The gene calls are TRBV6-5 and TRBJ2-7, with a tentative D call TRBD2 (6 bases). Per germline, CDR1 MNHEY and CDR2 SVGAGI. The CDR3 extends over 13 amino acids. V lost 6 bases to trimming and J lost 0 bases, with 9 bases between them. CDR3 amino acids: CASRGLSSYEQYF. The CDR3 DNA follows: TGTGCCAGCAGGGGACTGTCCTCCTACGAGCAGTACTTC.

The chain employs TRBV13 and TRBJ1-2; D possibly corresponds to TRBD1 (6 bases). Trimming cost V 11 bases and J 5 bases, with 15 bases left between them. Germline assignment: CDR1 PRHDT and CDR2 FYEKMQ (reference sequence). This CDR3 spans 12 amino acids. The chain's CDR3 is CALGARGYGYTF. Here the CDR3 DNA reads TGTGCCTTGGGGGCGAGAGGATATGGCTACACCTTC.

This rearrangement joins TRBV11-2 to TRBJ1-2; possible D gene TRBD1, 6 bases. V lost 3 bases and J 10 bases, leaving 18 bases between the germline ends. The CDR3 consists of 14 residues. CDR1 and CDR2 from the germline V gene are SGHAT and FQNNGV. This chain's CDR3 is CASSLTRDGGAYTF. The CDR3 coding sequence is TGTGCCAGCAGCTTGACCCGGGACGGGGGGGCCTACACCTTC. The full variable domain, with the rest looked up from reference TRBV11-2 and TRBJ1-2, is EAGVAQSPRYKIIEKRQSVAFWCNPISGHATLYWYQQILGQGPKLLIQFQNNGVVDDSQLPKDRFSAERLKGVDSTLKIQPAKLEDSAVYLCASSLTRDGGAYTFGSGTRLTVV.

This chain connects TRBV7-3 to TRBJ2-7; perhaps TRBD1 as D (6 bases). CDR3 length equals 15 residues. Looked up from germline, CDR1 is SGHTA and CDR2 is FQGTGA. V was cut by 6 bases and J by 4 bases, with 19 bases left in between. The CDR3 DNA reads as TGTGCCAGCAGTTCCGGAGCAGGGGCGGAATACGAGCAGTACTTC. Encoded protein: CASSSGAGAEYEQYF.

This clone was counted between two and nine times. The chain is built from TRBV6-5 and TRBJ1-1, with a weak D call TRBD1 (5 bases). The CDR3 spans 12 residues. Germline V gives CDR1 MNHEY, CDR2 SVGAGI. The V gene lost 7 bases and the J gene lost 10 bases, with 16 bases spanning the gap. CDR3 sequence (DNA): TGTGCCAGCACCTCCTCCGGGAGGGGAGCTTTCTTT. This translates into CASTSSGRGAFF.

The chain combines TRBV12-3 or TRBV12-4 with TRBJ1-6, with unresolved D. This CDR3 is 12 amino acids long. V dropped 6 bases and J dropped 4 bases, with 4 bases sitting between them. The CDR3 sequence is CASSVYNSPLHF. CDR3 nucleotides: TGTGCCAGCAGCGTATATAATTCACCCCTCCACTTT.

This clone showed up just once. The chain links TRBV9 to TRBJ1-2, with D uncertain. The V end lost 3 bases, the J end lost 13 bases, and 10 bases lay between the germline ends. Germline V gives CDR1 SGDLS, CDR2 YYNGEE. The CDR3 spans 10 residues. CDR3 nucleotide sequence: TGTGCCAGCAGCGACGGAGATAGCACCTTC. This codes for CASSDGDSTF.

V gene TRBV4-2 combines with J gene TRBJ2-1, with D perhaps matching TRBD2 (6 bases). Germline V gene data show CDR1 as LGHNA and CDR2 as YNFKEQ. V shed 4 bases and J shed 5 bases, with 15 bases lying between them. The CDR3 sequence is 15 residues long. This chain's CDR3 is CASSPPGLGDNEQFF. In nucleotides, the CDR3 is TGTGCCAGCAGCCCCCCGGGACTGGGGGACAATGAGCAGTTCTTC.

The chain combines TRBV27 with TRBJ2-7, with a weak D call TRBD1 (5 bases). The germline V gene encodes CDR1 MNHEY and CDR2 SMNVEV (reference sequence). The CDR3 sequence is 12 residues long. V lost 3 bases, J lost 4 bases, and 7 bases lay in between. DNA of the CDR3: TGTGCCAGCAGTTTCTCAGGGTACGAGCAGTACTTC. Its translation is CASSFSGYEQYF.